This T cell receptor (beta chain) originates from a study of T cell repertoires in cytomegalovirus infection. TCRdb reprocessed the reads with MiXCR, giving one entry per CDR3 protein. Among about 230,000 distinct CDR3 sequences listed, about 20% were seen once. This clonotype was observed a handful of times. The source material was CD8+ T cells from PBMCs. The receptor's source is a human donor in good health (CMV status not recorded). Some clones in this sample may be carry-over from other donors' samples.

The CDR3 sequence: CASSVGTGAVDNQPQHF. The CDR3 bases are TGTGCCAGCAGTGTGGGGACAGGGGCAGTGGACAATCAGCCCCAGCATTTT. J is TRBJ1-5 and V is TRBV2, with TRBD1 matching over 10 bases. CDR1 is SNHLY and CDR2 is FYNNEI in the germline V gene. With 4 bases clipped from V and 3 bases from J, the junction kept 9 bases outside the gene matches. The CDR3 has 17 residues.